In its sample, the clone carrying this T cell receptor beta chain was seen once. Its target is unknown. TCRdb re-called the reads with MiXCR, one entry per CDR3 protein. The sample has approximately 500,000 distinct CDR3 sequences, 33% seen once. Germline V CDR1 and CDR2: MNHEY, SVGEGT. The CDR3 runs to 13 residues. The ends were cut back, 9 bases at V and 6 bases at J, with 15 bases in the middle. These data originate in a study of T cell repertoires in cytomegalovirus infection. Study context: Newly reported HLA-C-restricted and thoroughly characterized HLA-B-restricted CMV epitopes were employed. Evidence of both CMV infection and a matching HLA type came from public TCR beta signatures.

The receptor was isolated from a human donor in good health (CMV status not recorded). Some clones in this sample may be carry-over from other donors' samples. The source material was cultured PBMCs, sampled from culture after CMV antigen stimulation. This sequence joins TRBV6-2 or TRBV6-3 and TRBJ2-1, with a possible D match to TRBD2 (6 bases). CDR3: CASSRETSNEQFF. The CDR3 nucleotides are TGTGCCAGTTCGCGGGAAACTAGCAATGAGCAGTTCTTC.